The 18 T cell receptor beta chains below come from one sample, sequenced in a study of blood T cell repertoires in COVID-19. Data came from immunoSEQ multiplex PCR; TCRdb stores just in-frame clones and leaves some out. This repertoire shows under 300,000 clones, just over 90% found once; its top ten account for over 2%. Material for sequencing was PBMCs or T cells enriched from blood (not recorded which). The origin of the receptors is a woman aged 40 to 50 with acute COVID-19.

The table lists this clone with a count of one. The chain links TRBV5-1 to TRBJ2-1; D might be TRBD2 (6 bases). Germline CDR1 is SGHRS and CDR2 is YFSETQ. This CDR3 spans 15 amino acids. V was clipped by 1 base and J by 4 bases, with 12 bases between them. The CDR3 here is CASSLNPGTYNEQFF. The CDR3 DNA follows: TGCGCCAGCAGCTTGAACCCCGGGACTTACAATGAGCAGTTCTTC.

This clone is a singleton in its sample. The CDR3 region is CASSYSPGNYGYTF. In nucleotides, the CDR3 is TGTGCCAGCAGTTACTCGCCGGGAAACTATGGCTACACCTTC. The gene calls are TRBV6-5 and TRBJ1-2; no reliable D call. Germline values: CDR1 MNHEY, CDR2 SVGAGI. CDR3 size: 14 residues. The germline V and J ends were trimmed by 0 bases and 2 bases, with 7 bases remaining between them.

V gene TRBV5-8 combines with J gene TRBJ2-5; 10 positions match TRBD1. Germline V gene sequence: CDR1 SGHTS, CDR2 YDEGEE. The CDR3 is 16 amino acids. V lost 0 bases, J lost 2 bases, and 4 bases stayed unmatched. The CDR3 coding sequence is TGTGCCAGCAGCTTGGGGGACAGGGGCCGTCAAGAGACCCAGTACTTC. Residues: CASSLGDRGRQETQYF. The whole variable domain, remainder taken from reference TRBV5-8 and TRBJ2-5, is EAGVTQSPTHLIKTRGQQATLRCSPISGHTSVYWYQQALGLGLQFLLWYDEGEERNRGNFPPRFSGRQFPNYSSELNVNALELEDSALYLCASSLGDRGRQETQYFGPGTRLLVL.

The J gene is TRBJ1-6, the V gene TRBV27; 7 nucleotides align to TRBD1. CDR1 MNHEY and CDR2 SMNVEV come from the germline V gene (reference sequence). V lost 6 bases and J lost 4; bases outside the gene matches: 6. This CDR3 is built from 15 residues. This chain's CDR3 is CASRSGTAYNSPLHF. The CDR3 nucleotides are TGTGCCAGCAGGTCCGGGACAGCGTATAATTCACCCCTCCACTTT.

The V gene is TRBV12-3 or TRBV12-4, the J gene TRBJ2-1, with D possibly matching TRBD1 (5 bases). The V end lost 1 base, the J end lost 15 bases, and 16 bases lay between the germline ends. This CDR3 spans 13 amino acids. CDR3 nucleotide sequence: TGTGCCAGCAGTTTAGGGGCCAGGGCCCAGGGGTTCTTC. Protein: CASSLGARAQGFF.

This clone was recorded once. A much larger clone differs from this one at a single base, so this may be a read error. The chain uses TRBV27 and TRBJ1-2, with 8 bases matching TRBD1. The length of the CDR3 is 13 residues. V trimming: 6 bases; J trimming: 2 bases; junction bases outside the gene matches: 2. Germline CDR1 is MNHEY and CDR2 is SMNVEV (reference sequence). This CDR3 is CASSWDRNYGYTF. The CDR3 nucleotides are TGTGCCAGCAGCTGGGACAGGAACTATGGCTACACCTTC.

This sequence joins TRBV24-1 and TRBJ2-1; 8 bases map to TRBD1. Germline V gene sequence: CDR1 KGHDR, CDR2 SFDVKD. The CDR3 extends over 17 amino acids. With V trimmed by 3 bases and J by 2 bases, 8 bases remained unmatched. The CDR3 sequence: CATSDPTGTGTYNEQFF. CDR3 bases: TGTGCCACCAGTGATCCGACCGGGACAGGCACCTACAATGAGCAGTTCTTC.

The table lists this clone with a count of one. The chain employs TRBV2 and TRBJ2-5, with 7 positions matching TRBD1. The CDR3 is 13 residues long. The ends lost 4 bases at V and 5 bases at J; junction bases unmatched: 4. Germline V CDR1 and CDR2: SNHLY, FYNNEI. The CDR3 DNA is TGTGCCAGCAGTGGACAGGGCCAGGAGACCCAGTACTTC. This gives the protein CASSGQGQETQYF.

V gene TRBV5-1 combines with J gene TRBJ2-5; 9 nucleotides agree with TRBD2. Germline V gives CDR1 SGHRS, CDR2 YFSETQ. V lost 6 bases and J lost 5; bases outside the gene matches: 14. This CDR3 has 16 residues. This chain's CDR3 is CASTRGISGGRETQYF. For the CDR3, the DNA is TGCGCCAGCACCCGGGGTATTAGCGGGGGTCGGGAGACCCAGTACTTC.

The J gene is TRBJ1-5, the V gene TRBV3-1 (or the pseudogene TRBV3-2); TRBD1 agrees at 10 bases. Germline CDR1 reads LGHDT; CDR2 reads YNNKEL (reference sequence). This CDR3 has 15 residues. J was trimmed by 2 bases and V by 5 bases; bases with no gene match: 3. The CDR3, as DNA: TGTGCCAGCAGCTTTGGACAGGGGGGCAATCAGCCCCAGCATTTT. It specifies CASSFGQGGNQPQHF.

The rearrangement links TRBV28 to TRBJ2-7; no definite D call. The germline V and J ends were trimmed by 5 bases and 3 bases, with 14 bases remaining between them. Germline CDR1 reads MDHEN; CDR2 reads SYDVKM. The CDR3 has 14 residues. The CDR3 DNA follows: TGTGCCAGCAGTATCCGGGTCCCTAACTACGAGCAGTACTTC. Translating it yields CASSIRVPNYEQYF.

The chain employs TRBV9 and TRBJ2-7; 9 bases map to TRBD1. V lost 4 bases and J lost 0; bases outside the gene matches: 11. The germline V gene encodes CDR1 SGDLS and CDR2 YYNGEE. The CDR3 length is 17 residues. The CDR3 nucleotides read TGTGCCAGCAGCCCTCGAGGGACAGGGATGTACTCCTACGAGCAGTACTTC. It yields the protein CASSPRGTGMYSYEQYF.

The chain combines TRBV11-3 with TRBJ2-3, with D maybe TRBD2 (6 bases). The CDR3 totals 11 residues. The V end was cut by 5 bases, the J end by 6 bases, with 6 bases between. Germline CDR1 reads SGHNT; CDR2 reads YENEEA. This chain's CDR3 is CASSGGDTQYF. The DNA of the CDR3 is TGTGCCAGCAGCGGGGGGGATACGCAGTATTTT.

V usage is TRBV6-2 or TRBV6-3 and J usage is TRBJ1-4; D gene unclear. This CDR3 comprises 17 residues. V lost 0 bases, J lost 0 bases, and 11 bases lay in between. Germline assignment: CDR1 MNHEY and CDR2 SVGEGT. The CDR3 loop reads CASSYSVYLATNEKLFF. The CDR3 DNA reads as TGTGCCAGCAGTTACTCCGTGTACCTAGCAACTAATGAAAAACTGTTTTTT.

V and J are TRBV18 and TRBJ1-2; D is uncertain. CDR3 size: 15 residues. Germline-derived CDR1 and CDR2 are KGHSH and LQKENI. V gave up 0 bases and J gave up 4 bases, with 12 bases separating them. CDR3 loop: CASSPPGTVFYGYTF. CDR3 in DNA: TGTGCCAGCTCACCACCCGGAACAGTCTTCTATGGCTACACCTTC.

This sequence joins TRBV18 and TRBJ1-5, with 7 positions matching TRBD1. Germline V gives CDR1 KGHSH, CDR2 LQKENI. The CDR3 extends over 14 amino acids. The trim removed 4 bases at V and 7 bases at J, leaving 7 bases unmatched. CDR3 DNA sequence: TGTGCCAGCTCACGACAGGGAGTCGGGCAGCCCCAGCATTTT. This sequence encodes CASSRQGVGQPQHF.

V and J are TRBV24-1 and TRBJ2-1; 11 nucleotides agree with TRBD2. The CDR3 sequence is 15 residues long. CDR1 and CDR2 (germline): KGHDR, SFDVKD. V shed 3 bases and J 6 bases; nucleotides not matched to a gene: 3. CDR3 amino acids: CATSDNSGGANEQFF. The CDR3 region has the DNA TGTGCCACCAGTGATAATAGCGGGGGGGCCAATGAGCAGTTCTTC.

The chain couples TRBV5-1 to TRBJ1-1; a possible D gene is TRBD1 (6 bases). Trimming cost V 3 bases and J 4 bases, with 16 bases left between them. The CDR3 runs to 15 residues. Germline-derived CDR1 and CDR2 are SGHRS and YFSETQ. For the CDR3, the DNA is TGCGCCAGCAGCTCGACCACAGGGAGCGTCACTGAAGCTTTCTTT. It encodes CASSSTTGSVTEAFF.